The source of this TCR beta chain is a study of cytomegalovirus exposure and HLA in healthy donors. Background on the study: Earlier, 150 million to 200 million T cells were analyzed, and some 120 million unique TCR beta sequences were found among them. Study-wide results and caveats: An ancestry cluster, one associated with Asian ancestry, reportedly showed fewer N-insertions than the roughly 610-donor mean in a later analysis.

V lost 0 bases and J lost 6, with 11 bases in between. Germline V CDR1 and CDR2: GTSNPN, SVGIG (reference sequence). This CDR3 spans 13 amino acids. Primers: 60 Vbeta forward and 13 Jbeta reverse. Clones were sequenced by immunoSEQ multiplex PCR, and TCRdb holds only the in-frame ones, with some missing. The sample includes 130,000 or so clones, 80% to 85% seen only once; the top ten take 2.2%. To note about this clone: Its antigen remains unknown.

Sequenced input: PBMCs. This receptor was taken from a woman between 35 and 50 years old in good health and CMV-seronegative. The V gene is TRBV30, the J gene TRBJ1-2, with D possibly being TRBD1 (6 bases). CDR3 sequence: CAWSVRDNDGYTF. The CDR3 DNA reads TGTGCCTGGAGTGTAAGGGACAACGATGGCTACACCTTC.